The present entry profiles one T cell receptor beta chain with its context. Its target antigen remains unknown. Base qualities are not recorded, but no much larger clone differs from it by a single base. The donors were healthy, HIV-negative adults with no recently reported acute infections or vaccinations. Every donor was a Caucasian adult residing in Nashville, Tennessee, USA. Magnetic negative selection was used to enrich CD4+ T cells, after which naive cells were positively selected on CD45RA and the negative fraction became the memory subset. Blood was obtained by leukapheresis, after which PBMCs were separated by Ficoll-Histopaque density gradient centrifugation and cryopreserved in liquid nitrogen vapor phase. Analytical flow cytometry was used to check the purity and quantity of every magnetically sorted T cell population. Genomic DNA was isolated from every sorted fraction and measured by UV absorbance on a Nanodrop 2000c.

This entry comes from a study of shared clonotypes between healthy human individuals (dated by TCRdb to 2019 to 2021). About the study as a whole: The cohort included a few men and a couple of women between 18 and 49 years of age. Per donor, three plates each were used for CD4 naive and CD4 memory, two for CD8 naive, and one for CD8 memory. Blood TCR repertoires of about five healthy adults were deeply sequenced to estimate repertoire size and the extent of clonotype sharing between individuals. To increase sequencing depth and limit assay-specific biases, different laboratories used diverse techniques to prepare libraries and sequence TCR repertoires. Leukapheresis yielded between about 0.9 and 8.9 billion PBMCs per donor. On the study overall, not on this receptor specifically: Naive subsets generally had larger estimated clonotype richness than memory subsets did. About 5% of naive CD4, 3.5% of naive CD8, 2.3% of memory CD4, and 0.4% of memory CD8 clonotypes were shared across a few donors. Incomplete sequencing was indicated by rarefaction of sorted-subset datasets, despite the large sequencing depth. Sampling was restricted to blood, and TCR repertoires in tissue are likely to differ from TCR repertoires in blood. Pairwise subsampling indicated that sequencing depth was expected to affect the degree of clonotype sharing among donors. The genetic and exposure-history diversity represented was limited by the small number of donors. Compared with non-shared clonotypes, clonotypes shared by all four sorted-subset donors had higher generation probabilities.

Germline trimming: 1 base from V, 5 bases from J; junction bases outside gene matches: 21. The CDR3 has 20 amino acids, counting the end cysteine and phenylalanine. Just the 60-base CDR3 DNA is kept, in frame starting at base 1. CDR1 KGHSH and CDR2 LQKENI were looked up in the germline V gene. TCR CDR3 regions were amplified from genomic DNA by multiplex PCR using the deep immunoSEQ assay. Extracted genomic DNA from each cell subset was spread evenly across all wells of several immunoSEQ 96-well plates, with each plate serving as a replicate. Each replicate PCR for sorted subsets received roughly 200 ng genomic DNA, equal to about 29,000 T cell genomes. The purified libraries were quantified using a Qubit 3.0 fluorometer, sized with a Bioanalyzer 2100, and then quantified again using the KAPA Library Quantification kit. Every immunoSEQ 96-well plate was sequenced on a separate single-read 150-cycle Illumina NextSeq 550 flow cell. Processing in the source paper ran as follows. The immunoSEQ output contained only junctional sequences without quality scores, so filtering could not match that applied to full-length reads. To assign V/J genes and CDR3, sequences were annotated using PyIR, a Python wrapper for IgBLAST v1.9, with IMGT germline references. Reads were removed for weak V/J assignments (E-value above 1e-6), missing CDR3, stop codons, out-of-frame junctions, or ambiguous translated residues. V3J clonotypes were defined by identical inferred V gene, J gene, and CDR3 amino acid sequence. The percentage overlap between two repertoires was calculated by dividing the number of shared unique clonotypes by the size of the smaller repertoire. Three approaches were used to assess repertoire richness: RTK rarefaction, the Chao1 estimator, and Recon v2.1 estimates of unobserved clonotypes. OLGA was used to compute generation probabilities for all TCRbeta clonotypes that the gDNA method yielded from several donors. TCRdb's version of the immuneACCESS table is confined to in-frame rearrangements and falls short of the full clone set. An unresolved V gene accounts for under half of the shortfall where checked; the remainder is of unknown origin. The V and J calls and clone size come from that table; D and trimming were worked out from the DNA. Within this sample are some 2.1 million clones, with 90% to 95% of them counted one time only. 0.13% of the sample is in the top ten clones.

What was sequenced was naive CD4+ T cells sorted from blood. This sample's cell subset or site label indicates: CD45RA+ positively selected. The chain was built from TRBV18 and TRBJ1-2, with TRBD1 identical over 8 junction bases. The source of this sequence is a man between 18 and 35 years old in good health. The CDR3 is CASSPRTGDRGSHRNYGYTF. The nucleotide sequence reads as follows: TGTGCCAGCTCACCACGAACGGGAGACAGGGGATCCCATCGGAATTATGGCTACACCTTC. When the CDR3 is completed using the reference TRBV18 and TRBJ1-2 genes on either side, the full variable domain is NAGVMQNPRHLVRRRGQEARLRCSPMKGHSHVYWYRQLPEEGLKFMVYLQKENIIDESGMPKERFSAEFPKEGPSILRIQQVVRGDSAAYFCASSPRTGDRGSHRNYGYTFGSGTRLTVV.